Shown below are 28 T cell receptor beta chains from a single sample sequenced in a study of T-cell memory formation after mild COVID-19. Using its own MiXCR run on the 5' RACE reads, TCRdb lists one record per CDR3 protein. The table has about 440,000 distinct CDR3 sequences, roughly 20% seen once; the top ten hold around 9.2%. What was sequenced was PBMCs or a T cell subset sorted from them (not recorded which). These receptors all come from an adult woman who had mild COVID-19 (a few samples of this study predate the infection). Cell type and time point are not known.

This clonotype was seen at least ten times. An end of the junction does not agree with germline; a read error may underlie this. This chain uses TRBV12-3 or TRBV12-4 with TRBJ2-1; 14 nucleotides match TRBD2. This CDR3 region has 15 residues. The CDR3 sequence: CASSLGLAGGNEQFF. The CDR3 region has the DNA TGTGCCAGCAGCTTAGGACTAGCGGGGGGCAATGAGCAGTTCTTC.

The chain employs TRBV7-9 and TRBJ2-2; no clear D. The CDR3 has 14 residues. With 6 bases removed from V and 3 bases from J, the gap between germline ends came to 11 bases. In germline, CDR1 is SEHNR, CDR2 FQNEAQ (reference sequence). CDR3: CASSFAWDTGELFF. The DNA of the CDR3 is TGTGCCAGCAGTTTTGCATGGGACACCGGGGAGCTGTTTTTT.

V usage is TRBV6-2 or TRBV6-3 and J usage is TRBJ2-1; D may be TRBD2 (5 bases). This CDR3 is 16 amino acids long. Germline V lookup: CDR1 MNHEY, CDR2 SVGEGT. V was clipped by 6 bases and J by 5 bases, with 20 bases between them. CDR3 coding DNA: TGTGCCAGCAGCCCCCAGGCACCGGGGTATCACAATGAGCAGTTCTTC. As protein: CASSPQAPGYHNEQFF.

The table lists this clonotype with a few counts. The chain uses TRBV24-1 and TRBJ2-1; 7 bases are shared with TRBD2. Germline loops: CDR1 KGHDR, CDR2 SFDVKD. This CDR3 spans 16 amino acids. Unmatched junction bases numbered 11, after V lost 4 bases and J lost 6 bases. The DNA of the CDR3 is TGTGCCACCAGTGAGTTTGCGGGAGCAAGGAGCAATGAGCAGTTCTTC. It codes for CATSEFAGARSNEQFF.

This clonotype turned up a few times. The V and J genes are TRBV7-9 and TRBJ2-2; D gene ambiguous. From germline, CDR1 is SEHNR and CDR2 FQNEAQ (reference sequence). V lost 5 bases, J lost 4 bases, and 14 bases lay in between. This CDR3 has 15 residues. The CDR3 loop is CASSRTVPVTGELFF. The CDR3 region has the DNA TGTGCCAGCAGCCGTACAGTACCAGTCACCGGGGAGCTGTTTTTT.

The J gene is TRBJ2-7, the V gene TRBV7-9; D may be TRBD1 (6 bases). CDR1 is SEHNR, CDR2 FQNEAQ, per germline (reference sequence). V lost 6 bases and J 3 bases, leaving 12 bases between the germline ends. The CDR3 spans 13 residues. CDR3 bases: TGTGCCAGCAGACCAACAGGGAACTACGAGCAGTACTTC. This codes for CASRPTGNYEQYF.

CDR3 bases: TGTGCCAGCAGCCCTGACAGGGGAAGAGGCTACACCTTC. Its translation: CASSPDRGRGYTF. The chain combines TRBV14 with TRBJ1-2, with 8 bases aligning to TRBD1. After removal of 4 bases from V and 8 bases from J, the junction contained 6 bases not matched to a gene. The CDR3 runs to 13 residues. The germline V gene encodes CDR1 SGHDN and CDR2 FVKESK.

This clonotype was seen many times. The chain links TRBV10-3 to TRBJ2-7, with D perhaps TRBD2 (6 bases). Germline V gene lookup returns CDR1 ENHRY and CDR2 SYGVKD. The CDR3 covers 13 residues. V lost 4 bases, J lost 7 bases, and 14 bases lay in between. For the CDR3, the DNA is TGTGCCATCAGTGGCTTGGACCGGGGGGAGCAGTACTTC. Its protein product is CAISGLDRGEQYF.

The chain is built from TRBV12-3 or TRBV12-4 and TRBJ2-2, with 8 nucleotides matching TRBD2. Trimming cost V 3 bases and J 4 bases; bases outside gene matches: 7. The length of the CDR3 is 16 residues. CDR3 in DNA: TGTGCCAGCAGTTTTACCGGGACTAGTAGCACCGGGGAGCTGTTTTTT. Its protein is CASSFTGTSSTGELFF.

CDR3 coding DNA: TGCGCCAGCAGCCAATCTGGACTAGCTGCGAACACCGGGGAGCTGTTTTTT. Encoded protein: CASSQSGLAANTGELFF. The chain has TRBV4-1 and TRBJ2-2; 8 positions match TRBD2. Germline loops: CDR1 MGHRA, CDR2 YSYEKL. This CDR3 spans 17 amino acids. V shed 2 bases and J 0 bases; nucleotides not matched to a gene: 5.

The chain links TRBV2 to TRBJ2-7; D perhaps matches TRBD2 (6 bases). Germline lookup yields CDR1 SNHLY and CDR2 FYNNEI. This CDR3 spans 15 amino acids. Trimming removed 5 bases at V and 1 base at J, with 15 bases between. The CDR3 sequence is CASSSPGGRSYEQYF. The CDR3 DNA reads TGTGCCAGCAGTTCCCCTGGAGGGAGGTCCTACGAGCAGTACTTC.

The V and J genes are TRBV18 and TRBJ2-7; D may be TRBD2 (5 bases). Germline lookup yields CDR1 KGHSH and CDR2 LQKENI. The V and J ends lost 3 bases and 5 bases respectively, with 11 bases between them. This CDR3 spans 13 amino acids. CDR3 region: CASSPLYGDEQYF. Written as DNA, the CDR3 is TGTGCCAGCTCACCCCTCTACGGGGACGAGCAGTACTTC.

The chain is built from TRBV24-1 and TRBJ2-5; 10 bases are shared with TRBD1. Looked up from germline, CDR1 is KGHDR and CDR2 is SFDVKD. The CDR3 totals 15 residues. V lost 9 bases, J lost 4 bases, and 10 bases stayed unmatched. The DNA for the CDR3 is TGTGCCACCGGCGGGACAGGGGATGATGCAGAGACCCAGTACTTC. Its translation is CATGGTGDDAETQYF.

This chain uses TRBV27 with TRBJ2-1; 8 positions agree with TRBD1. The V segment lost 5 bases and the J segment 0 bases; nucleotides outside the gene matches: 12. Germline CDR1 MNHEY, CDR2 SMNVEV (reference sequence). CDR3 length equals 18 residues. CDR3 residues: CASSLTGVPLGSYNEQFF. CDR3 coding DNA: TGTGCCAGCAGTCTGACAGGGGTCCCATTAGGCTCCTACAATGAGCAGTTCTTC.

In this sample, this clonotype turned up a few times. The chain links TRBV19 to TRBJ1-1, with D maybe TRBD1 (5 bases). The CDR3 sequence is 15 residues long. V lost 5 bases and J 0 bases, leaving 13 bases between the germline ends. Germline CDR1 reads LNHDA; CDR2 reads SQIVND (reference sequence). DNA for the CDR3: TGTGCCAGTAGTGCCCCCGGGACGGTGAACACTGAAGCTTTCTTT. Its translation is CASSAPGTVNTEAFF.

The chain carries TRBV6-5 and TRBJ2-2; a possible D gene is TRBD1 (5 bases). Germline V lookup: CDR1 MNHEY, CDR2 SVGAGI. With 2 bases removed from V and 5 bases from J, the gap between germline ends came to 21 bases. This CDR3 contains 18 residues. The CDR3 loop is CASSYESGALGSTGELFF. CDR3 bases: TGTGCCAGCAGTTACGAGTCTGGGGCGCTTGGTTCGACCGGGGAGCTGTTTTTT.

This clonotype showed up just a few times. The chain couples TRBV27 to TRBJ1-4, with D tentatively TRBD1 (6 bases). Germline V gives CDR1 MNHEY, CDR2 SMNVEV (reference sequence). V dropped 6 bases and J dropped 1 base, with 12 bases sitting between them. The CDR3 sequence is 15 residues long. CDR3 region: CASRPRRGTNEKLFF. The CDR3 coding sequence is TGTGCCAGCAGGCCGCGCAGGGGAACTAATGAAAAACTGTTTTTT.

The chain is built from TRBV11-2 and TRBJ1-1; unclear D gene. The germline gives CDR1 SGHAT, CDR2 FQNNGV. Trimming cost V 5 bases and J 0 bases, with 16 bases left between them. The CDR3 sequence is 16 residues long. CDR3 nucleotides: TGTGCCAGCAGCCGAGAGATCAGGTTTATGAACACTGAAGCTTTCTTT. The encoded protein is CASSREIRFMNTEAFF. The full variable domain, rest sourced from reference TRBV11-2 and TRBJ1-1, is EAGVAQSPRYKIIEKRQSVAFWCNPISGHATLYWYQQILGQGPKLLIQFQNNGVVDDSQLPKDRFSAERLKGVDSTLKIQPAKLEDSAVYLCASSREIRFMNTEAFFGQGTRLTVV.

The V gene is TRBV7-9, the J gene TRBJ1-2; D perhaps matches TRBD1 (5 bases). Germline V gene sequence: CDR1 SEHNR, CDR2 FQNEAQ (reference sequence). V was clipped by 3 bases and J by 0 bases, with 11 bases between them. This CDR3 is 15 amino acids long. CDR3 DNA sequence: TGTGCCAGCAGCTTTGGGGACCCGGCTAACTATGGCTACACCTTC. It encodes CASSFGDPANYGYTF.

This clonotype was recorded a few times. The rearrangement uses TRBV7-6 and TRBJ2-3, with 8 bases aligning to TRBD2. CDR1 and CDR2 (germline): SGHVS, FNYEAQ. V shed 5 bases and J 0 bases; nucleotides not matched to a gene: 7. The CDR3 extends over 16 amino acids. CDR3 sequence reads: CASSPGTGGSTDTQYF. Here the CDR3 DNA reads TGTGCCAGCAGCCCGGGGACGGGGGGGAGCACAGATACGCAGTATTTT.

This chain links TRBV9 with TRBJ2-1; D is unclear. Germline-derived CDR1 and CDR2 are SGDLS and YYNGEE. Trimming took 0 bases from V and 7 from J, leaving 8 bases between them. This CDR3 is built from 13 residues. In DNA, the CDR3 is TGTGCCAGCAGCGTAGGAGAGTATAATGAGCAGTTCTTC. It is translated as CASSVGEYNEQFF.

The chain uses TRBV20-1 and TRBJ2-3; 10 bases match TRBD2. Losses at the gene ends were 6 bases for V and 6 bases for J; bases not matched to a gene: 9. Germline V gene sequence: CDR1 DFQATT, CDR2 SNEGSKA (reference sequence). The CDR3 is made up of 14 amino acids. For the CDR3, the DNA is TGCAGTGCGGCACCTAGCGGGAGATGGGATACGCAGTATTTT. Encoded protein: CSAAPSGRWDTQYF.

This clonotype was picked up a small number of times. No DNA is shown, since the ends of the CDR3 on it are uncertain; the CDR3 is the one TCRdb lists. The chain is built from TRBV18 and TRBJ2-4; TRBD2, the D gene given by the table, was not confirmed from the DNA. With termini counted, the CDR3 has 17 amino acids. Germline CDR1 and CDR2: KGHSH and LQKENI. Here the CDR3 reads CASSPQRVLSFGGGASF.

This clonotype was counted only a few times. The J gene is TRBJ2-6, the V gene TRBV12-3 or TRBV12-4; 7 bases are shared with TRBD2. Trimming removed 7 bases from V and 3 bases from J; junction bases left unmatched: 9. The CDR3 loop spans 16 amino acids. CDR3 loop: CASTPGGGHGANVLTF. For the CDR3, the DNA is TGTGCCAGCACCCCCGGGGGAGGGCATGGGGCCAACGTCCTGACTTTC.

The CDR3 spells CSVEGDRTDTQYF. CDR3 nucleotides: TGCAGCGTTGAAGGAGACAGGACAGATACGCAGTATTTT. The chain couples TRBV29-1 to TRBJ2-3; D might be TRBD1 (6 bases). The V end was cut by 1 base, the J end by 3 bases, with 8 bases between. The CDR3 spans 13 residues. CDR1 is SQVTM and CDR2 is ANQGSEA in the germline V gene.

J is TRBJ2-7 and V is TRBV7-2; tentative D call: TRBD2 (5 bases). CDR3 length: 14 residues. CDR1 is SGHTA, CDR2 FQGNSA, per germline. V lost 1 base to trimming and J lost 2 bases, with 9 bases between them. Written as DNA, the CDR3 is TGTGCCAGCAGCTTAGTTGCGGAGGCCTACGAGCAGTACTTC. Protein product: CASSLVAEAYEQYF.

J is TRBJ2-1 and V is TRBV7-9, with a weak D call TRBD1 (6 bases). The CDR3 has 13 residues. Germline V gene data show CDR1 as SEHNR and CDR2 as FQNEAQ (reference sequence). V dropped 8 bases and J dropped 1 base, with 9 bases sitting between them. The CDR3 sequence: CASRQDSYNEQFF. The CDR3, as DNA: TGTGCCAGCCGACAGGATTCCTACAATGAGCAGTTCTTC.

This clonotype was counted only a few times. The chain links TRBV4-3 to TRBJ1-2; 8 bases fit TRBD1. J was trimmed by 7 bases and V by 0 bases; bases with no gene match: 10. The CDR3 sequence is 16 residues long. CDR1 is LGHNA and CDR2 is YSLEER in the germline V gene. The CDR3 nucleotides read TGCGCCAGCAGCCAAGATGGGCACAGGGGGAGGTCTGGCTACACCTTC. This sequence encodes CASSQDGHRGRSGYTF.